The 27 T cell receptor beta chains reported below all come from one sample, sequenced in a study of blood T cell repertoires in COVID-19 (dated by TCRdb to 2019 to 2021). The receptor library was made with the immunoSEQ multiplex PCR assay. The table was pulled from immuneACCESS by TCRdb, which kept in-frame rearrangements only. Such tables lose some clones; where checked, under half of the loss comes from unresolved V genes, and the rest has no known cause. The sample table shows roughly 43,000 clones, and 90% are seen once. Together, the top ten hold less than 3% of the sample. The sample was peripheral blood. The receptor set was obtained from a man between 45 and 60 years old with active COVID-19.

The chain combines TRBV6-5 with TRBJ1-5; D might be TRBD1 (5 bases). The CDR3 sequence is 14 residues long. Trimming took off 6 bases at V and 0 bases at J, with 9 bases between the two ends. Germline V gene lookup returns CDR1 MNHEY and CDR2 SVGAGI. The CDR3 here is CASSLQGSNQPQHF. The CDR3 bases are TGTGCCAGCAGCCTTCAGGGTAGCAATCAGCCCCAGCATTTT.

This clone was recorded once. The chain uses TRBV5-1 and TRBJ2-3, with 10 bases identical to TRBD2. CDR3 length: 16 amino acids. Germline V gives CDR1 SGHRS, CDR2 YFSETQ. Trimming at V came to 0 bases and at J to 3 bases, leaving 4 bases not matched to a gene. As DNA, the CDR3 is TGCGCCAGCAGCTTGGCCGTAGCGGGGGGTACAGATACGCAGTATTTT. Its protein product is CASSLAVAGGTDTQYF.

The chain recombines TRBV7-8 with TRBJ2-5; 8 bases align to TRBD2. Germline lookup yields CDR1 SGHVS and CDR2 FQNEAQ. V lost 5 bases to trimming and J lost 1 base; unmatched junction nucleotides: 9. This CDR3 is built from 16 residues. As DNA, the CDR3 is TGTGCCAGCAGCGCCGGTCCGGGACTAGTCCAAGAGACCCAGTACTTC. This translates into CASSAGPGLVQETQYF.

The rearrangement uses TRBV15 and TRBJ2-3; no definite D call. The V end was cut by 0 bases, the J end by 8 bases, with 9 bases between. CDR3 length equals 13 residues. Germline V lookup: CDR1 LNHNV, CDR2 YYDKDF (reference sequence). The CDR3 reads CATSRDGLSTQYF. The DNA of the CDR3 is TGTGCCACCAGCAGAGATGGGCTTAGTACGCAGTATTTT.

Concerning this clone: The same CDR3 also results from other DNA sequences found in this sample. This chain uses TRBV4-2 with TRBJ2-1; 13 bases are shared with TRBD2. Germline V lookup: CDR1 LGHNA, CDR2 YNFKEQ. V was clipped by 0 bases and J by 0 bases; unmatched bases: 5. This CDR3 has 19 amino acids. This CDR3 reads CASSQDRLAGGHSYNEQFF. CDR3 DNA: TGTGCCAGCAGCCAAGATCGACTAGCGGGGGGTCACTCCTACAATGAGCAGTTCTTC.

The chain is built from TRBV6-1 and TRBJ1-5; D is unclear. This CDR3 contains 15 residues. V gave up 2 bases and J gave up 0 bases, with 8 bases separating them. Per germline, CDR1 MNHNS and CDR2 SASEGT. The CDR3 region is CASSEWQYSNQPQHF. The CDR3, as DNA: TGTGCCAGCAGTGAATGGCAGTATAGCAATCAGCCCCAGCATTTT.

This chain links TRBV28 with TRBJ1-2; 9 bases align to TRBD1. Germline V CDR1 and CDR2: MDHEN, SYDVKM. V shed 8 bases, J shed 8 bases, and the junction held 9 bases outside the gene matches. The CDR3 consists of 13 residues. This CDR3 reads CASRLQGARGYTF. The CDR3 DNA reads TGTGCCAGCCGGTTACAGGGGGCGAGAGGCTACACCTTC.

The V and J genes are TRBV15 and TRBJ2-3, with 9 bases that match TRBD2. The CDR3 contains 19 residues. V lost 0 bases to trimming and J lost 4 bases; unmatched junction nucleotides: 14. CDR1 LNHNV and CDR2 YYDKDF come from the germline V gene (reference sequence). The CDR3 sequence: CATSRDRGTSAGGPDTQYF. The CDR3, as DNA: TGTGCCACCAGCAGAGATCGGGGCACCTCGGCGGGGGGGCCAGATACGCAGTATTTT.

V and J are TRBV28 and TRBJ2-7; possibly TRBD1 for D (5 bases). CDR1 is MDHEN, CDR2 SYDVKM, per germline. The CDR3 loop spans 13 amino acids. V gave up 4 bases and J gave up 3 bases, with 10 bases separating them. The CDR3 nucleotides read TGTGCCAGCAGTTCCTTAGGGGTCTACGAGCAGTACTTC. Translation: CASSSLGVYEQYF. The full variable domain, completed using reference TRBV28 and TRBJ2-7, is DVKVTQSSRYLVKRTGEKVFLECVQDMDHENMFWYRQDPGLGLRLIYFSYDVKMKEKGDIPEGYSVSREKKERFSLILESASTNQTSMYLCASSSLGVYEQYFGPGTRLTVT.

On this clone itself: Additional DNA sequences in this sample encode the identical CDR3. In nucleotides, the CDR3 is TGTGCCAGCAGCCCGCTCGGGGGAGAGACCCAGTACTTC. Its translation is CASSPLGGETQYF. The chain links TRBV11-2 to TRBJ2-5; maybe TRBD2 (6 bases). The CDR3 has 13 amino acids. Per the germline V gene, CDR1 is SGHAT and CDR2 is FQNNGV. V was pared by 5 bases and J by 4 bases, with 11 bases between.

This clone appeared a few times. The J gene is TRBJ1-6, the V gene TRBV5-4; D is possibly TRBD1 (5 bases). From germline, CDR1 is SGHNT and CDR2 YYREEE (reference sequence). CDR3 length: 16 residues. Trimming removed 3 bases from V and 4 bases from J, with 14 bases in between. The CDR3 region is CASSSSFRQYNSPLHF. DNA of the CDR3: TGTGCCAGCAGCTCAAGCTTCCGACAGTATAATTCACCCCTCCACTTT.

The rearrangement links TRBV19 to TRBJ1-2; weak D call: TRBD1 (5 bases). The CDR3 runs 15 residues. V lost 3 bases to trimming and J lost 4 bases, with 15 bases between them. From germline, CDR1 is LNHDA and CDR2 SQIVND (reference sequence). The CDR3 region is CASSIGDRLFYGYTF. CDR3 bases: TGTGCCAGTAGTATTGGTGACAGACTCTTCTATGGCTACACCTTC.

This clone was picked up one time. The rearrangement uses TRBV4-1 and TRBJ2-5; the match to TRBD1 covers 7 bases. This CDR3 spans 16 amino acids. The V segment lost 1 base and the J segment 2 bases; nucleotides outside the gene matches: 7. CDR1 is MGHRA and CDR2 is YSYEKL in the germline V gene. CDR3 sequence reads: CASSQAPGTAQETQYF. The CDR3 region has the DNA TGCGCCAGCAGCCAAGCACCCGGGACAGCGCAAGAGACCCAGTACTTC.

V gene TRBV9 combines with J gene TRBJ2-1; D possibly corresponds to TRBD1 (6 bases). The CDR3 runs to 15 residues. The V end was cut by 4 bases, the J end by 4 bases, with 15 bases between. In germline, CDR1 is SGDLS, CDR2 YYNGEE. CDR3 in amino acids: CASSLTGTPYNEQFF. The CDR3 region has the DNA TGTGCCAGCAGCCTAACCGGGACACCTTACAATGAGCAGTTCTTC. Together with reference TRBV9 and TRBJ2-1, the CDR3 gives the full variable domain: DSGVTQTPKHLITATGQRVTLRCSPRSGDLSVYWYQQSLDQGLQFLIQYYNGEERAKGNILERFSAQQFPDLHSELNLSSLELGDSALYFCASSLTGTPYNEQFFGPGTRLTVL.

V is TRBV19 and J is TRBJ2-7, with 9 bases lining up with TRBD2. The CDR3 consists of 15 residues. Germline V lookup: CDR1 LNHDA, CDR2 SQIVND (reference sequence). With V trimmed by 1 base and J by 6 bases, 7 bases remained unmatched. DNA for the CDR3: TGTGCCAGTAGTATAGGGGTAGCGGGGGTATCCGAGCAGTACTTC. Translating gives CASSIGVAGVSEQYF.

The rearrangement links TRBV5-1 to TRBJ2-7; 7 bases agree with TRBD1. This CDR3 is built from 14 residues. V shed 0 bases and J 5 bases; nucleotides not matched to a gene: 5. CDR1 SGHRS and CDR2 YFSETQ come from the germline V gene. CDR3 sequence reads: CASSLGQQGNEQYF. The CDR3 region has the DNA TGCGCCAGCAGCTTGGGTCAACAGGGGAACGAGCAGTACTTC.

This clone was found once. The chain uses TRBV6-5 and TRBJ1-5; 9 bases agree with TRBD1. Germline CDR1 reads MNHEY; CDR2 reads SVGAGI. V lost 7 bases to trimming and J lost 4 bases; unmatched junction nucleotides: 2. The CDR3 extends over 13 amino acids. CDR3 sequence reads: CASKGQGNQPQHF. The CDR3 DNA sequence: TGTGCCAGCAAGGGACAGGGTAATCAGCCCCAGCATTTT.

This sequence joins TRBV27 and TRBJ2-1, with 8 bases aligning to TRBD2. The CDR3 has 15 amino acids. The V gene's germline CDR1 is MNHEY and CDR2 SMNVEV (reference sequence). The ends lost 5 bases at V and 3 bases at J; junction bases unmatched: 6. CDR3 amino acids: CASSTRGGNYNEQFF. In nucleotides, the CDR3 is TGTGCCAGCAGTACCCGCGGGGGGAACTACAATGAGCAGTTCTTC.

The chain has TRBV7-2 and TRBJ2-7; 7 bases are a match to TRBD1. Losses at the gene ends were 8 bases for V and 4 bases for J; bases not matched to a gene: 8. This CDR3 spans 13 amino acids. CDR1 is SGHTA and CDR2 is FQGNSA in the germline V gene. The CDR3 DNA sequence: TGTGCCAGCCGACAGGGTAGTAAGTACGAGCAGTACTTC. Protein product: CASRQGSKYEQYF.

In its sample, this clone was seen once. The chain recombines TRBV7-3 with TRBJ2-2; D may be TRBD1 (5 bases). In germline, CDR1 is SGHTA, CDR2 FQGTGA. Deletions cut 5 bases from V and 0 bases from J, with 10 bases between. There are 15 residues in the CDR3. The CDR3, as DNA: TGTGCCAGCAGCCAGGACACCGCGAACACCGGGGAGCTGTTTTTT. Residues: CASSQDTANTGELFF.

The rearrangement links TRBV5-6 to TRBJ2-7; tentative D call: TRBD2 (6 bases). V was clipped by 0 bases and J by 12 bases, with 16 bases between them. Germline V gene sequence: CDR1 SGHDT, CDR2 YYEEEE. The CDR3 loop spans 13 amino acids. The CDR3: CASSLGAGPGPYF. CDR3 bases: TGTGCCAGCAGCTTGGGTGCGGGGCCGGGTCCGTACTTC.

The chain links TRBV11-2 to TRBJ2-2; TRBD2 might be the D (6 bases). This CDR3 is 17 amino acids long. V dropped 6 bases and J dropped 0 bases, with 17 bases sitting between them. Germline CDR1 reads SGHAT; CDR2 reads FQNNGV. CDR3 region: CASRGGAWTPNTGELFF. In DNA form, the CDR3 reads TGTGCCAGCAGAGGAGGGGCGTGGACACCGAACACCGGGGAGCTGTTTTTT.

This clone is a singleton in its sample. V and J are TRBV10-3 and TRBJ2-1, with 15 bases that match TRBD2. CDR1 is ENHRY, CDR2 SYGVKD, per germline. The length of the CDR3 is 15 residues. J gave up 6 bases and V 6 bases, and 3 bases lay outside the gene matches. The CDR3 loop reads CAIRGTSGGSNEQFF. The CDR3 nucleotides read TGTGCCATCAGAGGGACTAGCGGGGGGTCCAATGAGCAGTTCTTC.

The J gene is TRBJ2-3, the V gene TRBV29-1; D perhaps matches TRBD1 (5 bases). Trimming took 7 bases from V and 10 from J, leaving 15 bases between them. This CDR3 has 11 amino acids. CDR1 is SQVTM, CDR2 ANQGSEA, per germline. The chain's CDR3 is CSAPDKGPQYF. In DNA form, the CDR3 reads TGCAGCGCGCCCGATAAGGGGCCGCAGTATTTT.

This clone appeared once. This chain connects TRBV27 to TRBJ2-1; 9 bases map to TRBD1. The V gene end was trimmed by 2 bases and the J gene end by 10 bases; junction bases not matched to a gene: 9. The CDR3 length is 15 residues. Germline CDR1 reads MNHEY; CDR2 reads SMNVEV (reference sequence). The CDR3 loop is CASSLRGQGGGEQFF. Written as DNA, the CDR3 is TGTGCCAGCAGTTTAAGGGGACAGGGAGGCGGAGAGCAGTTCTTC.

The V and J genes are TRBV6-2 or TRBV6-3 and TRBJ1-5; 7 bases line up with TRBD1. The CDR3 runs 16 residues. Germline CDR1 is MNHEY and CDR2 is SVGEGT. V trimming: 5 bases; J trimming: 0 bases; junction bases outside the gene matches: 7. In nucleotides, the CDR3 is TGTGCCAGCAGTCGCCAGACAGGGACTAGCAATCAGCCCCAGCATTTT. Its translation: CASSRQTGTSNQPQHF.

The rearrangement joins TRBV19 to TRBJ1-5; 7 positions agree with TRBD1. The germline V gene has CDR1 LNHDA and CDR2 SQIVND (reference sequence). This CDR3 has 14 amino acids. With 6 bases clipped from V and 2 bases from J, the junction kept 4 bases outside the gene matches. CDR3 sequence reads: CASSKGARNQPQHF. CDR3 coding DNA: TGTGCCAGTAGCAAGGGGGCTCGCAATCAGCCCCAGCATTTT.